Shown below are 4 T cell receptor beta chains from a single sample sequenced in a study of cytomegalovirus exposure and HLA in healthy donors. 60 Vbeta and 13 Jbeta primers were used in PCR. Measured with immunoSEQ multiplex PCR; TCRdb has only the in-frame clones, and not every one. This table holds more than 95,000 clones, 76% found once. The source material was PBMCs. These receptors were taken from a woman aged 18-29 years in good health and CMV-seropositive.

V is TRBV19 and J is TRBJ1-5, with D hard to call. Per the germline V gene, CDR1 is LNHDA and CDR2 is SQIVND (reference sequence). The ends were cut back, 6 bases at V and 0 bases at J, with 3 bases in the middle. The CDR3 is 12 amino acids. CDR3 DNA: TGTGCCAGTAGCAATAGCAATCAGCCCCAGCATTTT. This codes for CASSNSNQPQHF.

The V and J genes are TRBV12-5 and TRBJ2-1; possibly TRBD2 for D (6 bases). The CDR3 runs 19 residues. Germline CDR1 LGHNT, CDR2 FRNRAP. V was shortened by 1 base and J by 0 bases, with 19 bases between the two germline ends. CDR3 bases: TGTGCTAGTGGTTTGGAATCAGTGACTAGAGTTTTCTCCTACAATGAGCAGTTCTTC. It is translated as CASGLESVTRVFSYNEQFF.

This rearrangement joins TRBV11-2 to TRBJ2-7; D uncertain. V was trimmed by 4 bases and J by 7 bases, leaving 20 bases between them. Germline CDR1 and CDR2: SGHAT and FQNNGV. CDR3 size: 15 residues. CDR3 amino acids: CASSSLRVGPAEQYF. The CDR3 DNA sequence: TGTGCCAGCAGCTCCCTACGTGTGGGCCCCGCAGAGCAGTACTTC.

V gene TRBV11-2 combines with J gene TRBJ2-1; D is possibly TRBD1 (5 bases). CDR3 length: 15 residues. CDR1 is SGHAT and CDR2 is FQNNGV in the germline V gene. The germline V and J ends were trimmed by 5 bases and 6 bases, with 17 bases remaining between them. This CDR3 reads CASSQSLGPRNEQFF. The DNA for the CDR3 is TGTGCCAGCAGCCAATCTTTGGGGCCGCGCAATGAGCAGTTCTTC.